Shown below are 23 T cell receptor beta chains from a single sample sequenced in a study of Graves' ophthalmopathy and Graves' hyperthyroidism. Scientists amplified the TCR beta CDR3 regions from RNA transcripts. HTBI primers served in a first-round RT-PCR, which a second-round multiplex PCR followed. TCRdb reanalysed the multiplex PCR reads using MiXCR and keeps one entry per CDR3 protein. The data hold around 1,000,000 distinct CDR3 sequences, with about 40% observed a single time. Material: peripheral blood or thyroid tissue (not recorded which). Receptor source: an adult man with Graves' hyperthyroidism.

This clonotype was picked up many times. The rearrangement joins TRBV14 to TRBJ2-2, with 7 bases identical to TRBD1. The ends lost 1 base at V and 3 bases at J; junction bases unmatched: 5. The germline gives CDR1 SGHDN, CDR2 FVKESK. CDR3 length: 16 residues. This CDR3 reads CASSQVQGVYTGELFF. For the CDR3, the DNA is TGTGCCAGCAGCCAAGTCCAGGGGGTGTACACCGGGGAGCTGTTTTTT.

As to this clonotype: One end of the junction does not line up with germline, which may come from a read error. The V call is TRBV6-5, the J call TRBJ1-1; D unresolved. Germline CDR1 reads MNHEY; CDR2 reads SVGAGI. There are 13 residues in the CDR3. CDR3 sequence (DNA): TGTGCCATCAGTGAAGCGGAGAACACTGAAGCTTTCTTT. The encoded protein is CAISEAENTEAFF.

This clonotype was observed many times. This sequence joins TRBV12-3 or TRBV12-4 and TRBJ2-6, with 8 bases aligning to TRBD2. The CDR3 totals 18 residues. The ends lost 8 bases at V and 2 bases at J; junction bases unmatched: 14. The CDR3 sequence: CASLLSGMLTPGANVLTF. In DNA form, the CDR3 reads TGTGCCAGCCTTCTTAGCGGGATGCTTACCCCTGGGGCCAACGTCCTGACTTTC.

The CDR3 sequence: CASCQDRTSNQPQHF. The DNA of the CDR3 is TGTGCCAGCTGCCAGGACAGGACCAGCAATCAGCCCCAGCATTTT. The chain has TRBV12-3 or TRBV12-4 and TRBJ1-5; 7 positions match TRBD1. The V segment lost 8 bases and the J segment 1 base; nucleotides outside the gene matches: 8. This CDR3 is built from 15 residues.

The sample holds a few counts of this clonotype. The chain links TRBV6-5 to TRBJ2-7; D is unclear. The CDR3 consists of 12 residues. V lost 8 bases and J 2 bases, leaving 10 bases between the germline ends. Germline V lookup: CDR1 MNHEY, CDR2 SVGAGI. The CDR3 region is CASGPTAYEQYF. The CDR3 bases are TGTGCCAGCGGGCCAACTGCCTACGAGCAGTACTTC.

In this sample, this clonotype turned up many times. The rearrangement uses TRBV7-9 and TRBJ2-5, with D hard to call. The CDR3 is 13 residues long. V was clipped by 3 bases and J by 5 bases, with 10 bases between them. Germline values: CDR1 SEHNR, CDR2 FQNEAQ (reference sequence). The CDR3 protein is CASSFTAHETQYF. The CDR3 DNA follows: TGTGCCAGCAGCTTCACCGCCCATGAGACCCAGTACTTC.

The chain combines TRBV10-3 with TRBJ1-2; no reliable D call. Germline CDR1 ENHRY, CDR2 SYGVKD. The CDR3 runs to 15 residues. V was pared by 3 bases and J by 2 bases, with 13 bases between. CDR3 nucleotides: TGTGCCATCAGTGATACCCGGGGAGTGAACTATGGCTACACCTTC. Residues: CAISDTRGVNYGYTF.

This clonotype was detected many times. V is TRBV12-3 or TRBV12-4 and J is TRBJ2-5, with 8 bases lining up with TRBD1. The junction had 4 bases not matched to a gene; V was cut back by 5 bases and J by 5 bases. The CDR3 contains 13 residues. The CDR3 spells CASSGRGLETQYF. For the CDR3, the DNA is TGTGCCAGCAGTGGCAGGGGGCTTGAGACCCAGTACTTC.

This clonotype was seen more than once but under ten times. This chain connects TRBV7-9 to TRBJ2-7; TRBD2 might be the D (7 bases). CDR1 SEHNR and CDR2 FQNEAQ come from the germline V gene (reference sequence). CDR3 length: 11 amino acids. V was pared by 9 bases and J by 7 bases, with 13 bases between. The CDR3 region has the DNA TGTGCCAGTAAACAGGGAGGGGAGCAGTACTTC. This gives the protein CASKQGGEQYF.

This clonotype was recorded once. V is TRBV29-1 and J is TRBJ1-5; a weak D match, TRBD1 (5 bases). Trimming left V 6 bases short and J 4 bases short, with 13 bases between. This CDR3 comprises 13 residues. Germline assignment: CDR1 SQVTM and CDR2 ANQGSEA. CDR3 coding DNA: TGCAGCGTCCTCGGGGGGTGGAATCAGCCCCAGCATTTT. It encodes CSVLGGWNQPQHF.

J is TRBJ1-5 and V is TRBV7-2; maybe TRBD1 (6 bases). The V end lost 2 bases, the J end lost 4 bases, and 18 bases lay between the germline ends. CDR1 is SGHTA, CDR2 FQGNSA, per germline. The CDR3 has 17 amino acids. This chain's CDR3 is CASSLIRGQRGNQPQHF. The CDR3 nucleotides read TGTGCCAGCAGCTTAATTAGGGGACAAAGGGGGAATCAGCCCCAGCATTTT.

This clonotype was recorded at least ten times. The V call is TRBV4-3, the J call TRBJ1-4, with D perhaps matching TRBD1 (5 bases). V lost 4 bases to trimming and J lost 4 bases, with 22 bases between them. The CDR3 runs 18 residues. Germline CDR1 is LGHNA and CDR2 is YSLEER. The CDR3 spells CASSPKTAMGIVNEKLFF. The CDR3 nucleotides read TGCGCCAGCAGCCCAAAGACAGCTATGGGGATTGTTAATGAAAAACTGTTTTTT.

This clonotype appeared once. V and J are TRBV7-2 and TRBJ1-3; D possibly corresponds to TRBD1 (5 bases). The V gene's germline CDR1 is SGHTA and CDR2 FQGNSA. The CDR3 extends over 16 amino acids. V lost 2 bases to trimming and J lost 4 bases, with 15 bases between them. This CDR3 reads CASSLKKGKNGNTIYF. In nucleotides, the CDR3 is TGTGCCAGCAGCTTAAAGAAGGGGAAAAACGGAAACACCATATATTTT.

As for this clonotype: One end of the junction is discordant with germline, which a read error may explain. The J gene is TRBJ2-7, the V gene TRBV9; a weak D match, TRBD2 (5 bases). Germline V gene sequence: CDR1 SGDLS, CDR2 YYNGEE. The CDR3 extends over 15 amino acids. CDR3 in amino acids: CASSGRRVWSSEQYF. The CDR3 DNA reads as TGTGCCAGCAGCGGACGGCGGGTCTGGTCCTCCGAGCAGTACTTC.

Points on this clonotype: This may be a read error, as it is one base from a much larger clone. The V gene is TRBV6-6, the J gene TRBJ1-1; D is unclear. Germline values: CDR1 MNHNY, CDR2 SVGAGI (reference sequence). The CDR3 sequence is 13 residues long. DNA for the CDR3: TGTGCCAGAAGTTATGGGGATTGGGCTGAAGCTTTCTTT. This codes for CARSYGDWAEAFF.

This clonotype is a singleton in its sample. The gene calls are TRBV20-1 and TRBJ1-3; D gene uncertain. Germline values: CDR1 DFQATT, CDR2 SNEGSKA (reference sequence). Trimming removed 1 base at V and 0 bases at J, with 13 bases between. The CDR3 is 16 amino acids. The DNA of the CDR3 is TGCAGTGCTAGAGTTTCGGGAACCGGCTCTGGAAACACCATATATTTT. It encodes CSARVSGTGSGNTIYF.

The chain is built from TRBV30 and TRBJ1-2, with D uncertain. The V end lost 1 base, the J end lost 4 bases, and 19 bases lay between the germline ends. Germline CDR1 and CDR2: GTSNPN and SVGIG (reference sequence). The CDR3 sequence is 16 residues long. The CDR3 sequence: CAWSDSGQAVLYGYTF. The CDR3 region has the DNA TGTGCCTGGAGTGACTCCGGGCAGGCCGTACTCTATGGCTACACCTTC.

This clonotype was seen more than once but under ten times. The gene calls are TRBV6-5 and TRBJ1-1; D gene uncertain. Deletions cut 8 bases from V and 4 bases from J, with 14 bases between. Germline CDR1 and CDR2: MNHEY and SVGAGI. This CDR3 region has 13 residues. The CDR3 here is CASCDISGTEAFF. CDR3 nucleotides: TGTGCCAGCTGCGACATTTCAGGCACTGAAGCTTTCTTT.

The chain uses TRBV10-2 and TRBJ2-7; 7 positions match TRBD2. CDR3 size: 14 residues. Looked up from germline, CDR1 is WSHSY and CDR2 is SAAADI. Trimming cost V 2 bases and J 2 bases; bases outside gene matches: 3. The CDR3 bases are TGCGCCAGCAGTGAGCGTCTAGCGGCCTACGAGCAGTACTTC. It codes for CASSERLAAYEQYF.

The chain employs TRBV19 and TRBJ1-2, with TRBD1 as a possible D gene (5 bases). Germline-derived CDR1 and CDR2 are LNHDA and SQIVND (reference sequence). Trimming cost V 7 bases and J 4 bases, with 16 bases left between them. The CDR3 is 14 amino acids. The CDR3 region is CASTPDSTGYGYTF. CDR3 in DNA: TGTGCCAGTACCCCCGACAGCACAGGCTATGGCTACACCTTC.

This clonotype was recorded a few times. J is TRBJ2-5 and V is TRBV12-3 or TRBV12-4; D unclear. Deletions cut 3 bases from V and 7 bases from J, with 6 bases between. The CDR3 has 11 residues. The CDR3 spells CASSFTSTQYF. The CDR3, as DNA: TGTGCCAGCAGTTTTACGTCGACCCAGTACTTC.

The chain links TRBV7-3 to TRBJ2-7, with 12 nucleotides matching TRBD1. The CDR3 runs 16 residues. Trimming at V came to 5 bases and at J to 3 bases, leaving 8 bases not matched to a gene. From germline, CDR1 is SGHTA and CDR2 FQGTGA. Written as DNA, the CDR3 is TGTGCCAGCAGCCCCCGTGGGACAGGGGGCAACTACGAGCAGTACTTC. Its translation is CASSPRGTGGNYEQYF.

This clonotype was seen repeatedly, ten times or more. This sequence joins TRBV12-3 or TRBV12-4 and TRBJ1-5, with D perhaps TRBD1 (5 bases). The CDR3 consists of 14 residues. Trimming took 1 base from V and 4 from J, leaving 8 bases between them. The CDR3 is CASSLGTRNQPQHF. As DNA, the CDR3 is TGTGCCAGCAGTTTAGGGACACGGAATCAGCCCCAGCATTTT.